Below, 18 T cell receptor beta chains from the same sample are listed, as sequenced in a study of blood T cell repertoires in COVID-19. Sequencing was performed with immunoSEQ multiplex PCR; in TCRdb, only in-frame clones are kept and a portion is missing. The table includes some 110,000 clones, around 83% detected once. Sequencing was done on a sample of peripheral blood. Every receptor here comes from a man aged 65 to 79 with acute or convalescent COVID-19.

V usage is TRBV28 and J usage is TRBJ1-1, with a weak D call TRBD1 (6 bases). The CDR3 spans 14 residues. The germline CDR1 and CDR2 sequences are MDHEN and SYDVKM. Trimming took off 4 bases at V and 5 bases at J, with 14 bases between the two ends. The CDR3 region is CASSSGGRGTEAFF. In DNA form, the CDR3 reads TGTGCCAGCAGTTCGGGGGGCCGGGGTACTGAAGCTTTCTTT.

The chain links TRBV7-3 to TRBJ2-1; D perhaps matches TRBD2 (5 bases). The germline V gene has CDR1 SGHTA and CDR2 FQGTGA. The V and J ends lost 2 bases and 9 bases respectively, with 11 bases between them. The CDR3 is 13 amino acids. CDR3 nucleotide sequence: TGTGCCAGCAGCTTAGAGGGCTTTAGTGAGCAGTTCTTC. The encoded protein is CASSLEGFSEQFF.

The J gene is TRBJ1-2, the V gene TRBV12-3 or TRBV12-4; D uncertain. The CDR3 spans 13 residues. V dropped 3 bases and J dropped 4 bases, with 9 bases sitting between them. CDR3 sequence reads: CASSFQVGYGYTF. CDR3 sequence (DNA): TGTGCCAGCAGTTTCCAGGTGGGCTATGGCTACACCTTC.

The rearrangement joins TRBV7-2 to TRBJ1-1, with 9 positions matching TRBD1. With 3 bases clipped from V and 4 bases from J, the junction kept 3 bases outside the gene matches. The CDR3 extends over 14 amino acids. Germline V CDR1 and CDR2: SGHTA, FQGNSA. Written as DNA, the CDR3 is TGTGCCAGCAGCTTCGACAGGGGGGGCACTGAAGCTTTCTTT. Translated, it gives CASSFDRGGTEAFF. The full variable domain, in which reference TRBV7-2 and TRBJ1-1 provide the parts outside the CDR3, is GAGVSQSPSNKVTEKGKDVELRCDPISGHTALYWYRQSLGQGLEFLIYFQGNSAPDKSGLPSDRFSAERTGGSVSTLTIQRTQQEDSAVYLCASSFDRGGTEAFFGQGTRLTVV.

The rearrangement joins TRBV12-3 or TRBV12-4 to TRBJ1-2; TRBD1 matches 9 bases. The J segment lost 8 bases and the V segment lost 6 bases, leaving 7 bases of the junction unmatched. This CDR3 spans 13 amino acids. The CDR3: CASRRDRVGGYTF. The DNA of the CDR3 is TGTGCCAGCAGACGGGACAGGGTAGGAGGCTACACCTTC.

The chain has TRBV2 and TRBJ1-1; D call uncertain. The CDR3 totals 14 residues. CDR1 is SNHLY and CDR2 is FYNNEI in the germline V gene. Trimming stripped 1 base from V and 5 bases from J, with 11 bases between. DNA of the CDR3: TGTGCCAGCAGTGAAGAGGGAGGGAGGACTGAAGCTTTCTTT. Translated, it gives CASSEEGGRTEAFF. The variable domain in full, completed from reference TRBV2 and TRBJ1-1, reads EPEVTQTPSHQVTQMGQEVILRCVPISNHLYFYWYRQILGQKVEFLVSFYNNEISEKSEIFDDQFSVERPDGSNFTLKIRSTKLEDSAMYFCASSEEGGRTEAFFGQGTRLTVV.

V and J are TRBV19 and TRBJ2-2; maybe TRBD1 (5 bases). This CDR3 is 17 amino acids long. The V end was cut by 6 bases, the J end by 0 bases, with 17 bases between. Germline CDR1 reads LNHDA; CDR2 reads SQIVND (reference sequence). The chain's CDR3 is CASSRPPGYTNTGELFF. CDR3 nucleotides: TGTGCCAGTAGCCGACCCCCAGGGTATACGAACACCGGGGAGCTGTTTTTT.

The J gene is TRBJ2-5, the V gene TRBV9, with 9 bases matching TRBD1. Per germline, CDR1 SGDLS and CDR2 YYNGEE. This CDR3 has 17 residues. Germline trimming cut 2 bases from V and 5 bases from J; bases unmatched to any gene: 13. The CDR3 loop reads CASSVGAGTGFEETQYF. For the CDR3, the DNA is TGTGCCAGCAGCGTGGGAGCCGGGACAGGGTTTGAGGAGACCCAGTACTTC.

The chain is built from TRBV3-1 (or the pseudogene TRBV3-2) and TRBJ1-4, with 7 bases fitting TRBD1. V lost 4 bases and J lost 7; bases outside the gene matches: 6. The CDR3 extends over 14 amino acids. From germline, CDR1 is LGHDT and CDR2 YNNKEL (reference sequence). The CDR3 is CASSRSQGGEKLFF. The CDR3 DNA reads TGTGCCAGCAGCCGATCCCAGGGGGGTGAAAAACTGTTTTTT.

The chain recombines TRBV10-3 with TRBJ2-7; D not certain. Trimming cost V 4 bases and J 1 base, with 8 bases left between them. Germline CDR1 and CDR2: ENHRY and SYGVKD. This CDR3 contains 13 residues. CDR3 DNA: TGTGCCATCAGTGTGGTCCAGTCCTACGAGCAGTACTTC. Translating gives CAISVVQSYEQYF.

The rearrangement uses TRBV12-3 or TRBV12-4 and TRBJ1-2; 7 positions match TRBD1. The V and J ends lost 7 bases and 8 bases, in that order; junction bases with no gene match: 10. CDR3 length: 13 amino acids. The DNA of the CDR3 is TGTGCCAGCACCAACACAGGGGCCGGGGGCTACACCTTC. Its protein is CASTNTGAGGYTF.

CDR3 protein: CASSIHVDRAQETQYF. The CDR3 DNA sequence: TGTGCCAGCAGCATACACGTTGACAGGGCTCAAGAGACCCAGTACTTC. The chain recombines TRBV5-6 with TRBJ2-5; 7 bases agree with TRBD1. Germline V CDR1 and CDR2: SGHDT, YYEEEE. J lost 2 bases, V lost 4 bases, and 11 bases had no gene match. The CDR3 runs to 16 residues.

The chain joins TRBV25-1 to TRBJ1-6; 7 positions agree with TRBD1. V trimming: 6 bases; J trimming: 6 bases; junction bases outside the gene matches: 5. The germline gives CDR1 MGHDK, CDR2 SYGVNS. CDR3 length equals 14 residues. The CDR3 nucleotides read TGTGCCAGCAGAGGAGGGGGCATTAATTCACCCCTCCACTTT. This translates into CASRGGGINSPLHF.

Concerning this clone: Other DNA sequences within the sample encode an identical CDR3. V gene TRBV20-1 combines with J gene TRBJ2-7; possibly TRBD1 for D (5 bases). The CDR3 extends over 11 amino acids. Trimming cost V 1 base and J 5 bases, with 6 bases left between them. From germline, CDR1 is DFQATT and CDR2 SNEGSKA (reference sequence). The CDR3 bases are TGCAGTGCTAGAGGGGGCCACGAGCAGTACTTC. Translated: CSARGGHEQYF.

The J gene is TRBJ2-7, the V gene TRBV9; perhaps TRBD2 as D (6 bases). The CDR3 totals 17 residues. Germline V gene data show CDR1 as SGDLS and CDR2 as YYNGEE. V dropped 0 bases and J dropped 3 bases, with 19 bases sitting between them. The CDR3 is CASSVAKGRNLYYEQYF. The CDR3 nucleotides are TGTGCCAGCAGCGTAGCTAAGGGGAGGAACCTCTACTACGAGCAGTACTTC.

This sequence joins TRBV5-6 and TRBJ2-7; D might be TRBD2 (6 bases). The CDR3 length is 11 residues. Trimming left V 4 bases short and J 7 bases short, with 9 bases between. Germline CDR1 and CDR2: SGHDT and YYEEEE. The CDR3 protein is CASSLRGEQYF. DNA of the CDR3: TGTGCCAGCAGCCTTCGGGGGGAGCAGTACTTC.

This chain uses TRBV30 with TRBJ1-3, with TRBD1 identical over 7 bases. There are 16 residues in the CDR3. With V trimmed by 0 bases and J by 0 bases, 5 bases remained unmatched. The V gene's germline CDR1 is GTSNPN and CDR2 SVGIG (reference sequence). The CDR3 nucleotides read TGTGCCTGGAGTGTCGGGACAGTGTTCTCTGGAAACACCATATATTTT. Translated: CAWSVGTVFSGNTIYF.

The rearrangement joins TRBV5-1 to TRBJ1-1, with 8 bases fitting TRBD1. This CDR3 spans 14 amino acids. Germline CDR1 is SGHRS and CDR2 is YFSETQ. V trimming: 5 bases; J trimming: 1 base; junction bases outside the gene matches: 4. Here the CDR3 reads CASSIQGGNTEAFF. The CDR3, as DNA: TGCGCCAGCAGTATACAGGGGGGGAACACTGAAGCTTTCTTT.